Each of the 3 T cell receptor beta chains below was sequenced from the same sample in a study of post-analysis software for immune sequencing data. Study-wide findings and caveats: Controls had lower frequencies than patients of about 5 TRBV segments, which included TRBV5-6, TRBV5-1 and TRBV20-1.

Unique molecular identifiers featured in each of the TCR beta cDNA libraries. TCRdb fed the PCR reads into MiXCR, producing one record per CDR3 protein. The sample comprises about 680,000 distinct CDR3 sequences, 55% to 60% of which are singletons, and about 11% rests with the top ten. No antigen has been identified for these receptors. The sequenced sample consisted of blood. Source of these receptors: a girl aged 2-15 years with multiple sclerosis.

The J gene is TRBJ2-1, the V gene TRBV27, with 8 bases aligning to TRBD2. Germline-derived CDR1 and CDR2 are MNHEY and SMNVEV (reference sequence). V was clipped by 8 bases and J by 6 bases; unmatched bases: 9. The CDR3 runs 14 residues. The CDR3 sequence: CASGERGTFNEQFF. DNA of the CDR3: TGTGCCAGCGGAGAGCGGGGGACTTTCAATGAGCAGTTCTTC.

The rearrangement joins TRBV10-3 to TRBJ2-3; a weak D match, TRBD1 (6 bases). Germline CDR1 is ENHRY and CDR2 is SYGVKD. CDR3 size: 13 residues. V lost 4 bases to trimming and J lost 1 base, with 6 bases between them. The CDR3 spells CAISGQGTDTQYF. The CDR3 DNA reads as TGTGCCATCAGTGGACAGGGCACAGATACGCAGTATTTT.

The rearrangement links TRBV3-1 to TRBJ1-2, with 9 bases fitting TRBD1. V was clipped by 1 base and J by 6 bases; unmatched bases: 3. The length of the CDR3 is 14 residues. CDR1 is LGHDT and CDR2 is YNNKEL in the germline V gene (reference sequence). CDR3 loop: CASSQGTGADGYTF. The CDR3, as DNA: TGTGCCAGCAGCCAAGGGACAGGGGCAGATGGCTACACCTTC.